Following are 32 T cell receptor beta chains from one sample sequenced in a study of blood T cell repertoires in COVID-19. TCRdb keeps only in-frame clones here, not all; method: immunoSEQ multiplex PCR. This table has about 66,000 clones, roughly 88% appearing once. Sequencing used peripheral blood. Receptors were obtained from a man in his 70s with acute or convalescent COVID-19.

The chain combines TRBV5-1 with TRBJ2-1, with 9 bases matching TRBD1. Germline V lookup: CDR1 SGHRS, CDR2 YFSETQ. This CDR3 region has 15 residues. The V gene end was trimmed by 0 bases and the J gene end by 5 bases; junction bases not matched to a gene: 3. CDR3 DNA sequence: TGCGCCAGCAGCTTGGACAGGGGGCGCCACAATGAGCAGTTCTTC. This codes for CASSLDRGRHNEQFF.

The rearrangement links TRBV18 to TRBJ1-3; D perhaps matches TRBD1 (5 bases). CDR1 KGHSH and CDR2 LQKENI come from the germline V gene. This CDR3 has 16 residues. The germline V and J ends were trimmed by 6 bases and 0 bases, with 15 bases remaining between them. The CDR3 nucleotides read TGTGCCAGCTCGCCAAACAGGCCTTCCTCTGGAAACACCATATATTTT. The encoded protein is CASSPNRPSSGNTIYF.

The gene calls are TRBV5-6 and TRBJ2-7; D unresolved. Germline V gene lookup returns CDR1 SGHDT and CDR2 YYEEEE. The germline V and J ends were trimmed by 0 bases and 2 bases, with 3 bases remaining between them. This CDR3 contains 12 residues. The CDR3 sequence is CASSLATYEQYF. CDR3 bases: TGTGCCAGCAGCTTGGCCACCTACGAGCAGTACTTC.

The J gene is TRBJ1-1, the V gene TRBV3-1 (or the pseudogene TRBV3-2); no clear D gene. The germline CDR1 and CDR2 sequences are LGHDT and YNNKEL (reference sequence). Trimming pared 4 bases from V and 11 bases from J, leaving 20 bases between. The CDR3 is made up of 14 amino acids. CDR3 residues: CASSPYGSRGGAFF. CDR3 DNA sequence: TGTGCCAGCAGCCCATACGGCAGCAGAGGAGGGGCTTTCTTT.

This chain uses TRBV28 with TRBJ1-2, with D unresolved. Per the germline V gene, CDR1 is MDHEN and CDR2 is SYDVKM. Trimming removed 7 bases at V and 7 bases at J, with 16 bases between. CDR3 length: 13 amino acids. CDR3 region: CASTKRPGFGYTF. CDR3 nucleotide sequence: TGTGCCAGCACCAAAAGACCCGGGTTTGGCTACACCTTC.

Only one count was recorded for this clone. The rearrangement links TRBV6-5 to TRBJ1-2, with 9 bases aligning to TRBD1. Germline CDR1 is MNHEY and CDR2 is SVGAGI. This CDR3 spans 14 amino acids. Trimming removed 0 bases from V and 6 bases from J; junction bases left unmatched: 2. The chain's CDR3 is CASSYSGQGHGYTF. The CDR3 bases are TGTGCCAGCAGTTACTCCGGACAGGGGCATGGCTACACCTTC.

V and J are TRBV6-1 and TRBJ1-2; D unresolved. The length of the CDR3 is 14 residues. Germline lookup yields CDR1 MNHNS and CDR2 SASEGT. V was pared by 3 bases and J by 5 bases, with 13 bases between. CDR3 coding DNA: TGTGCCAGCAGTGATTACAGTTCGACGTATGGCTACACCTTC. It is translated as CASSDYSSTYGYTF.

This chain connects TRBV5-8 to TRBJ2-4; D remains unclear. The CDR3 has 14 amino acids. Germline values: CDR1 SGHTS, CDR2 YDEGEE. Deletions cut 4 bases from V and 0 bases from J, with 8 bases between. In nucleotides, the CDR3 is TGTGCCAGCAGCCGTCGTTCAGCCAAAAACATTCAGTACTTC. Its translation: CASSRRSAKNIQYF.

The gene calls are TRBV4-1 and TRBJ1-3; 10 nucleotides match TRBD1. CDR3 length: 16 residues. From germline, CDR1 is MGHRA and CDR2 YSYEKL. With V trimmed by 3 bases and J by 9 bases, 11 bases remained unmatched. In nucleotides, the CDR3 is TGCGCCAGCAGCCAGGGCGGGACAGGGGTTTCCGGCACCATATATTTT. Amino acid sequence: CASSQGGTGVSGTIYF.

The V call is TRBV19, the J call TRBJ2-1, with 8 bases lining up with TRBD2. The CDR3 has 17 residues. Germline loops: CDR1 LNHDA, CDR2 SQIVND (reference sequence). Losses at the gene ends were 3 bases for V and 7 bases for J; bases not matched to a gene: 14. The CDR3 region is CASSILGGGTSRNEQFF. CDR3 bases: TGTGCCAGTAGTATTCTCGGCGGGGGGACATCTCGAAATGAGCAGTTCTTC. The whole variable domain, filled in from reference TRBV19 and TRBJ2-1, reads DGGITQSPKYLFRKEGQNVTLSCEQNLNHDAMYWYRQDPGQGLRLIYYSQIVNDFQKGDIAEGYSVSREKKESFPLTVTSAQKNPTAFYLCASSILGGGTSRNEQFFGPGTRLTVL.

The chain links TRBV2 to TRBJ2-3; 10 nucleotides match TRBD1. After removal of 1 base from V and 3 bases from J, the junction contained 4 bases not matched to a gene. The CDR3 sequence is 16 residues long. Germline V gene data show CDR1 as SNHLY and CDR2 as FYNNEI. In DNA, the CDR3 is TGTGCCAGCAGTGAAGGGACAGGGGGGATAACAGATACGCAGTATTTT. Translating it yields CASSEGTGGITDTQYF. Supplemented by reference TRBV2 and TRBJ2-3, the full variable domain reads EPEVTQTPSHQVTQMGQEVILRCVPISNHLYFYWYRQILGQKVEFLVSFYNNEISEKSEIFDDQFSVERPDGSNFTLKIRSTKLEDSAMYFCASSEGTGGITDTQYFGPGTRLTVL.

The V and J genes are TRBV9 and TRBJ2-1; D is uncertain. There are 13 residues in the CDR3. Germline-derived CDR1 and CDR2 are SGDLS and YYNGEE. Deletions cut 4 bases from V and 3 bases from J, with 8 bases between. CDR3 DNA sequence: TGTGCCAGCAGCCCTCCCTACTACAATGAGCAGTTCTTC. Translated, it gives CASSPPYYNEQFF.

V usage is TRBV6-5 and J usage is TRBJ2-2; a possible D gene is TRBD2 (6 bases). The CDR3 totals 16 residues. Germline CDR1 reads MNHEY; CDR2 reads SVGAGI. V gave up 0 bases and J gave up 8 bases, with 16 bases separating them. CDR3 amino acids: CASSYSGLWVGGELFF. CDR3 sequence (DNA): TGTGCCAGCAGTTACTCGGGACTCTGGGTAGGGGGGGAGCTGTTTTTT.

This clone was picked up one time. This chain uses TRBV7-8 with TRBJ2-5, with D uncertain. This CDR3 region has 13 residues. Germline V lookup: CDR1 SGHVS, CDR2 FQNEAQ. V lost 4 bases, J lost 4 bases, and 10 bases lay in between. The DNA for the CDR3 is TGTGCCAGCAGCTCCCCATTGAGAGAGACCCAGTACTTC. Residues: CASSSPLRETQYF. Combining the CDR3 with reference TRBV7-8 and TRBJ2-5 gives the whole variable domain GAGVSQSPRYKVAKRGQDVALRCDPISGHVSLFWYQQALGQGPEFLTYFQNEAQLDKSGLPSDRFFAERPEGSVSTLKIQRTQQEDSAVYLCASSSPLRETQYFGPGTRLLVL.

The chain employs TRBV5-1 and TRBJ2-7; D possibly corresponds to TRBD2 (6 bases). Germline V gene data show CDR1 as SGHRS and CDR2 as YFSETQ. The CDR3 loop spans 12 amino acids. V lost 4 bases to trimming and J lost 6 bases, with 11 bases between them. This chain's CDR3 is CASSQGTSEQYF. CDR3 DNA sequence: TGCGCCAGCAGCCAAGGGACTTCCGAGCAGTACTTC.

The chain couples TRBV6-1 to TRBJ2-7, with TRBD1 matching over 7 bases. From germline, CDR1 is MNHNS and CDR2 SASEGT. This CDR3 has 14 amino acids. Losses at the gene ends were 1 base for V and 2 bases for J; bases not matched to a gene: 2. CDR3 amino acids: CASSEGTGPYEQYF. DNA for the CDR3: TGTGCCAGCAGTGAAGGGACAGGACCCTACGAGCAGTACTTC.

The chain uses TRBV30 and TRBJ1-2; perhaps TRBD1 as D (6 bases). V dropped 8 bases and J dropped 5 bases, with 18 bases sitting between them. The V gene's germline CDR1 is GTSNPN and CDR2 SVGIG (reference sequence). The CDR3 has 13 amino acids. This chain's CDR3 is CARGQSRGYGYTF. Here the CDR3 DNA reads TGTGCCAGAGGACAGTCAAGGGGTTATGGCTACACCTTC.

The genes are TRBV9 and TRBJ1-1; D possibly corresponds to TRBD1 (5 bases). The CDR3 is 13 amino acids. V was trimmed by 1 base and J by 3 bases, leaving 7 bases between them. Germline V gene lookup returns CDR1 SGDLS and CDR2 YYNGEE. The CDR3 nucleotides are TGTGCCAGCAGCGTAACAGGCCACACTGAAGCTTTCTTT. Translated: CASSVTGHTEAFF.

The gene calls are TRBV6-2 or TRBV6-3 and TRBJ1-2; D not certain. The V end was cut by 0 bases, the J end by 1 base, with 15 bases between. The CDR3 is made up of 17 amino acids. CDR1 is MNHEY, CDR2 SVGEGT, per germline. CDR3 coding DNA: TGTGCCAGCAGTTACTCCCAGTCTTTAGGAGTTAACTATGGCTACACCTTC. It is translated as CASSYSQSLGVNYGYTF.

The J gene is TRBJ1-2, the V gene TRBV6-5, with 10 nucleotides matching TRBD1. The CDR3 runs 16 residues. Trimming removed 0 bases from V and 10 bases from J; junction bases left unmatched: 11. Germline V gene lookup returns CDR1 MNHEY and CDR2 SVGAGI. This chain's CDR3 is CASSYSIGTGVKDYTF. CDR3 DNA sequence: TGTGCCAGCAGTTACTCGATAGGGACAGGGGTCAAAGACTACACCTTC.

The gene calls are TRBV7-3 and TRBJ2-6; 7 positions agree with TRBD1. Germline CDR1 is SGHTA and CDR2 is FQGTGA. The CDR3 spans 16 residues. V lost 5 bases, J lost 0 bases, and 4 bases stayed unmatched. The CDR3 reads CASSPQGSSGANVLTF. The DNA for the CDR3 is TGTGCCAGCAGCCCACAGGGGAGCTCTGGGGCCAACGTCCTGACTTTC.

In its sample, this clone was seen once. No DNA is shown, since the ends of the CDR3 on it are uncertain; the CDR3 is the one TCRdb lists. The chain joins TRBV28 to TRBJ1-6. The length of the CDR3 is 17 amino acids, counting both ends. The germline CDR1 and CDR2 sequences are MDHEN and SYDVKM. The CDR3 is CASSSSKISSYNSPLHF.

The sample holds a few counts of this clone. The chain's CDR3 is CASSIWTANTGELFF. The CDR3 region has the DNA TGTGCCAGTAGTATCTGGACAGCGAACACCGGGGAGCTGTTTTTT. The rearrangement uses TRBV19 and TRBJ2-2, with D possibly being TRBD1 (6 bases). Trimming cost V 3 bases and J 0 bases, with 8 bases left between them. Germline CDR1 reads LNHDA; CDR2 reads SQIVND (reference sequence). The CDR3 is 15 amino acids.

The chain links TRBV5-4 to TRBJ2-7; 10 bases agree with TRBD1. Germline lookup yields CDR1 SGHNT and CDR2 YYREEE (reference sequence). The CDR3 covers 16 residues. The V gene end was trimmed by 3 bases and the J gene end by 5 bases; junction bases not matched to a gene: 11. The DNA for the CDR3 is TGTGCCAGCAGCTACGTCCGGGACAGGGGCCGAAACGAGCAGTACTTC. Encoded protein: CASSYVRDRGRNEQYF.

The table lists this clone with a count of one. The V gene is TRBV7-9, the J gene TRBJ2-3; 11 bases are shared with TRBD2. CDR3 length: 16 residues. Germline V gene data show CDR1 as SEHNR and CDR2 as FQNEAQ (reference sequence). Trimming removed 3 bases from V and 6 bases from J; junction bases left unmatched: 8. The CDR3 bases are TGTGCCAGCAGCTTCTTACTAGCGGGGGCGGGGGATACGCAGTATTTT. Translated: CASSFLLAGAGDTQYF.

The J gene is TRBJ2-3, the V gene TRBV2; D possibly corresponds to TRBD2 (6 bases). The CDR3 is 14 residues long. Germline V gene lookup returns CDR1 SNHLY and CDR2 FYNNEI. The ends were cut back, 7 bases at V and 1 base at J, with 12 bases in the middle. CDR3 in amino acids: CASMEGIRTDTQYF. CDR3 DNA: TGTGCCAGCATGGAGGGGATACGCACAGATACGCAGTATTTT.

The chain combines TRBV11-2 with TRBJ2-3; D is unresolved. V was clipped by 5 bases and J by 6 bases, with 18 bases between them. The CDR3 contains 15 residues. From germline, CDR1 is SGHAT and CDR2 FQNNGV. The CDR3 DNA is TGTGCCAGCAGCATTATAAACCTAGAGTTGGATACGCAGTATTTT. This encodes CASSIINLELDTQYF. Supplemented by reference TRBV11-2 and TRBJ2-3, the full variable domain reads EAGVAQSPRYKIIEKRQSVAFWCNPISGHATLYWYQQILGQGPKLLIQFQNNGVVDDSQLPKDRFSAERLKGVDSTLKIQPAKLEDSAVYLCASSIINLELDTQYFGPGTRLTVL.

The chain recombines TRBV7-8 with TRBJ2-1, with TRBD1 matching 8 bases. With V trimmed by 1 base and J by 7 bases, 3 bases remained unmatched. The V gene's germline CDR1 is SGHVS and CDR2 FQNEAQ. This CDR3 has 14 residues. In nucleotides, the CDR3 is TGTGCCAGCAGCTTAGACACAGGGGGAAATGAGCAGTTCTTC. As protein: CASSLDTGGNEQFF.

J is TRBJ2-1 and V is TRBV11-2, with TRBD2 matching 9 bases. CDR3 length: 14 residues. The germline V gene encodes CDR1 SGHAT and CDR2 FQNNGV. The V segment lost 4 bases and the J segment 8 bases; nucleotides outside the gene matches: 6. The CDR3 nucleotides are TGTGCCAGCAGCTGGACTAGCGCTAGGGATGAGCAGTTCTTC. Translated, it gives CASSWTSARDEQFF.

This clone has a single count. The chain couples TRBV25-1 to TRBJ2-5, with 8 positions matching TRBD1. With 3 bases clipped from V and 5 bases from J, the junction kept 14 bases outside the gene matches. The CDR3 has 17 amino acids. Per the germline V gene, CDR1 is MGHDK and CDR2 is SYGVNS. CDR3 sequence reads: CASSDSLRTGNRETQYF. CDR3 nucleotides: TGTGCCAGCAGTGACTCGCTTAGGACAGGGAATCGGGAGACCCAGTACTTC.

The rearrangement uses TRBV5-4 and TRBJ2-4; 12 nucleotides match TRBD1. The CDR3 sequence is 18 residues long. With V trimmed by 5 bases and J by 0 bases, 9 bases remained unmatched. CDR1 and CDR2 from the germline V gene are SGHNT and YYREEE (reference sequence). CDR3: CASRPGTGGLSAKNIQYF. DNA of the CDR3: TGTGCCAGCAGGCCGGGGACAGGGGGCTTGTCAGCCAAAAACATTCAGTACTTC.

This chain connects TRBV7-9 to TRBJ2-2, with 9 bases matching TRBD1. Germline V gives CDR1 SEHNR, CDR2 FQNEAQ (reference sequence). Trimming removed 2 bases from V and 3 bases from J; junction bases left unmatched: 1. The CDR3 contains 15 residues. Here the CDR3 reads CASSLRTGDTGELFF. CDR3 nucleotides: TGTGCCAGCAGCTTAAGGACAGGGGACACCGGGGAGCTGTTTTTT.